Detailed here is one T cell receptor (beta chain). Its specific antigen is unknown. These data are taken from a study of T cells expressing NK-cell markers (dated by TCRdb to about 2020). As for the study more broadly: Three sorted T-cell subsets (CD3+CD56+NKG2C+, CD3+CD56+NKG2C- and CD3+CD56-NKG2C+) from under 10 donors had their TCR beta-chain repertoires profiled. Among the eight sequenced donors, only one was HCMV-seronegative, while the other seven were HCMV-seropositive. The eight sequenced donors were randomly selected healthy volunteers, three men and five women. The libraries were sequenced on Illumina HiSeq 2000/2500, MiSeq or NextSeq, producing 2 x 150 bp reads. General study outcomes and caveats: Those dominant clonotypes were again the most abundant among CD3+CD56-NKG2C+ cells in a few donors, at roughly 28.3-65%. For about 6 donors, the dominant CD3+CD56+NKG2C+ clonotypes were among the top 10 CD8+ clonotypes and accounted for about 1.0-7.0% of CD8+ T cells. Whether the expanded NKG2C-expressing T cell clones were specific for HCMV antigens remained unclear.

HCMV serostatus was determined by detecting HCMV-specific IgG in serum with a commercial ELISA kit. Ficoll density gradient centrifugation was used to isolate peripheral blood mononuclear cells from blood. This sample was sequenced with an Illumina HiSeq 2000. TCR beta cDNA libraries were prepared using 5'RACE template switching, which introduced a universal primer site and unique molecular identifiers. cDNA synthesis was primed from the TCR beta constant segment, followed by two successive PCR amplification steps. The study's processing was this. Reads were demultiplexed and grouped by UMI with MIGEC, and clonotypes were assembled and quantified with MiTCR. To exclude erroneous sequences, any TCR cDNA sequence not supported by at least two reads was discarded. Downstream repertoire analysis used the tcR package, and clonotypes were matched across fractions by CDR3 nucleotide sequence plus V segment. Antigen specificity was annotated against VDJdb with VDJmatch, allowing one amino acid substitution in CDR3. The reads underwent TCRdb reprocessing, giving one record for each CDR3 protein sequence and no DNA. For this entry, the V and J calls and clone size follow TCRdb and not the study's own pipeline. The sample table gives roughly 110,000 distinct CDR3 sequences. The ten largest clones represent approximately 18% of the sample.

The receptor was isolated from a woman between 18 and 70 years old in good health. Sequencing used blood T cells: a sorted CD56 or NKG2C T cell subset, CD4+ or CD8+ T cells, or bulk PBMC T cells (not recorded which).

The CDR3 here reads CASSLGTYEQYF. The receptor chain draws on TRBV5-8 and TRBJ2-7. Including cysteine and phenylalanine, the CDR3 has 12 amino acids. No coding sequence is recorded. From the germline V gene, CDR1 is SGHTS and CDR2 is YDEGEE.